These 32 T cell receptor beta chains originate from one sample sequenced in a study of cytomegalovirus exposure and HLA in healthy donors. PCR used 60 Vbeta primers and 13 Jbeta primers. Clones were read by immunoSEQ multiplex PCR, and TCRdb kept only the in-frame ones, dropping some. The table shows around 180,000 clones, with 65% to 85% occurring only once. Sample: PBMCs. The receptors come from a male donor in good health and CMV-seronegative.

This clone was seen just once. The rearrangement links TRBV5-1 to TRBJ2-2; 8 bases line up with TRBD1. Per germline, CDR1 SGHRS and CDR2 YFSETQ. The length of the CDR3 is 15 residues. J gave up 6 bases and V 2 bases, and 6 bases lay outside the gene matches. The CDR3 bases are TGCGCCAGCAGCTTACAGGGGGTAGGGGCCGGGGAGCTGTTTTTT. As protein: CASSLQGVGAGELFF.

The V gene is TRBV9, the J gene TRBJ1-2; TRBD1 matches 7 bases. Looked up from germline, CDR1 is SGDLS and CDR2 is YYNGEE. The V segment lost 3 bases and the J segment 1 base; nucleotides outside the gene matches: 6. The CDR3 length is 15 residues. In DNA form, the CDR3 reads TGTGCCAGCAGCGCAAACCGGGACAGTAACTATGGCTACACCTTC. Amino acid sequence: CASSANRDSNYGYTF.

This chain joins TRBV27 and TRBJ2-3; D gene uncertain. V dropped 6 bases and J dropped 2 bases, with 6 bases sitting between them. The CDR3 extends over 12 amino acids. Germline V gene lookup returns CDR1 MNHEY and CDR2 SMNVEV (reference sequence). The CDR3 here is CASSRTTDTQYF. The DNA for the CDR3 is TGTGCCAGCAGCAGAACCACAGATACGCAGTATTTT.

The CDR3 DNA reads TGCGCCAGCAGCTTGGTAGCGGGAGAATCCTACAATGAGCAGTTCTTC. The encoded protein is CASSLVAGESYNEQFF. V usage is TRBV5-1 and J usage is TRBJ2-1; 9 positions agree with TRBD2. This CDR3 is built from 16 residues. Germline V gene lookup returns CDR1 SGHRS and CDR2 YFSETQ. V trimming: 0 bases; J trimming: 1 base; junction bases outside the gene matches: 2.

V usage is TRBV5-1 and J usage is TRBJ2-7; possibly TRBD2 for D (5 bases). CDR3 length: 14 residues. The germline gives CDR1 SGHRS, CDR2 YFSETQ. V was clipped by 0 bases and J by 1 base, with 8 bases between them. CDR3 in DNA: TGCGCCAGCAGCTTGGATCCGGGGTCCTACGAGCAGTACTTC. It is translated as CASSLDPGSYEQYF.

The gene calls are TRBV5-1 and TRBJ2-5; perhaps TRBD1 as D (5 bases). V lost 0 bases to trimming and J lost 5 bases, with 17 bases between them. This CDR3 contains 16 residues. CDR1 and CDR2 from the germline V gene are SGHRS and YFSETQ. The DNA for the CDR3 is TGCGCCAGCAGCTTGGACTTGCAGGGAAATGGTGAGACCCAGTACTTC. It codes for CASSLDLQGNGETQYF.

This clone was seen a single time. The chain uses TRBV9 and TRBJ1-4, with a weak D call TRBD1 (5 bases). Germline-derived CDR1 and CDR2 are SGDLS and YYNGEE. CDR3 size: 14 residues. V shed 2 bases and J shed 7 bases, with 12 bases lying between them. CDR3 DNA sequence: TGTGCCAGCAGCGTGGAGGGGATAGGTGAAAAACTGTTTTTT. This translates into CASSVEGIGEKLFF.

This rearrangement joins TRBV7-2 to TRBJ2-7; 9 positions agree with TRBD2. This CDR3 is 15 amino acids long. Germline loops: CDR1 SGHTA, CDR2 FQGNSA. Unmatched junction bases numbered 6, after V lost 2 bases and J lost 4 bases. The CDR3 DNA reads TGTGCCAGCAGCTTACAGATGGGACTAGCTTACGAGCAGTACTTC. This translates into CASSLQMGLAYEQYF.

This chain connects TRBV28 to TRBJ1-2; TRBD1 matches at 8 bases. The ends lost 5 bases at V and 7 bases at J; junction bases unmatched: 12. This CDR3 has 15 amino acids. CDR1 and CDR2 from the germline V gene are MDHEN and SYDVKM. CDR3 loop: CASSPLGQGGSGYTF. Here the CDR3 DNA reads TGTGCCAGCAGTCCGTTAGGACAGGGTGGGTCTGGCTACACCTTC.

CDR3: CASSLDLSGGPDTQYF. The CDR3 DNA is TGTGCCAGCAGCTTAGATCTATCCGGGGGACCAGATACGCAGTATTTT. This chain connects TRBV11-3 to TRBJ2-3; TRBD2 is a possible D gene (6 bases). Germline CDR1 SGHNT, CDR2 YENEEA. The germline V and J ends were trimmed by 0 bases and 4 bases, with 14 bases remaining between them. The CDR3 totals 16 residues.

The chain couples TRBV27 to TRBJ2-7, with 7 positions matching TRBD2. The germline V gene has CDR1 MNHEY and CDR2 SMNVEV (reference sequence). The J segment lost 0 bases and the V segment lost 6 bases, leaving 5 bases of the junction unmatched. CDR3 size: 14 residues. The CDR3 nucleotides are TGTGCCAGCAGCTTCCAGCGGGGCTCCTACGAGCAGTACTTC. This gives the protein CASSFQRGSYEQYF.

The chain recombines TRBV7-8 with TRBJ1-1; 8 bases are shared with TRBD1. This CDR3 contains 15 residues. V gave up 5 bases and J gave up 5 bases; unmatched junction bases: 10. CDR1 is SGHVS, CDR2 FQNEAQ, per germline. DNA for the CDR3: TGTGCCAGCAGCCCCGGACAGGGCAGGCGGACTGAAGCTTTCTTT. Its protein is CASSPGQGRRTEAFF.

The rearrangement links TRBV5-1 to TRBJ2-1, with D maybe TRBD2 (5 bases). Germline V gene lookup returns CDR1 SGHRS and CDR2 YFSETQ. V was shortened by 6 bases and J by 0 bases, with 13 bases between the two germline ends. The CDR3 spans 15 residues. CDR3 DNA sequence: TGCGCCAGCACCTACTTAGGGAGCTCCTACAATGAGCAGTTCTTC. It translates to CASTYLGSSYNEQFF.

The chain links TRBV28 to TRBJ1-2, with D perhaps TRBD1 (6 bases). V dropped 5 bases and J dropped 4 bases, with 17 bases sitting between them. The V gene's germline CDR1 is MDHEN and CDR2 SYDVKM. The CDR3 contains 15 residues. This CDR3 reads CASSQTGSWGYGYTF. The CDR3 DNA sequence: TGTGCCAGCAGTCAGACAGGCTCCTGGGGCTATGGCTACACCTTC.

CDR3 sequence: CASSSDRGLNTEAFF. In nucleotides, the CDR3 is TGTGCCAGCAGCTCGGACAGGGGACTGAACACTGAAGCTTTCTTT. V usage is TRBV7-4 and J usage is TRBJ1-1, with 9 bases aligning to TRBD1. Unmatched junction bases numbered 3, after V lost 4 bases and J lost 0 bases. Germline V gives CDR1 SGHVT, CDR2 SQSDAQ. The CDR3 runs 15 residues.

The chain couples TRBV19 to TRBJ1-5, with a tentative D call TRBD1 (6 bases). The CDR3 length is 15 residues. CDR1 and CDR2 from the germline V gene are LNHDA and SQIVND (reference sequence). With 5 bases removed from V and 5 bases from J, the gap between germline ends came to 16 bases. CDR3 loop: CASSSDRKADQPQHF. The DNA of the CDR3 is TGTGCCAGTAGTTCGGACAGAAAGGCGGATCAGCCCCAGCATTTT. The full variable domain, with the rest looked up from reference TRBV19 and TRBJ1-5, is DGGITQSPKYLFRKEGQNVTLSCEQNLNHDAMYWYRQDPGQGLRLIYYSQIVNDFQKGDIAEGYSVSREKKESFPLTVTSAQKNPTAFYLCASSSDRKADQPQHFGDGTRLSIL.

This chain links TRBV5-4 with TRBJ2-3; TRBD1 agrees at 7 bases. The CDR3 extends over 15 amino acids. Germline trimming cut 1 base from V and 3 bases from J; bases unmatched to any gene: 5. CDR1 is SGHNT and CDR2 is YYREEE in the germline V gene (reference sequence). The chain's CDR3 is CASSLPGTVTDTQYF. CDR3 nucleotide sequence: TGTGCCAGCAGCTTGCCCGGGACAGTGACAGATACGCAGTATTTT.

The gene calls are TRBV11-2 and TRBJ2-1; tentatively, D is TRBD1 (6 bases). Germline assignment: CDR1 SGHAT and CDR2 FQNNGV. Deletions cut 1 base from V and 3 bases from J, with 13 bases between. This CDR3 spans 16 amino acids. CDR3 protein: CASSLGTAGVYNEQFF. The CDR3 DNA reads as TGTGCCAGCAGCTTAGGGACCGCAGGGGTCTACAATGAGCAGTTCTTC. The full variable domain, its missing parts supplied by reference TRBV11-2 and TRBJ2-1, is EAGVAQSPRYKIIEKRQSVAFWCNPISGHATLYWYQQILGQGPKLLIQFQNNGVVDDSQLPKDRFSAERLKGVDSTLKIQPAKLEDSAVYLCASSLGTAGVYNEQFFGPGTRLTVL.

This chain links TRBV5-8 with TRBJ2-7; a possible D gene is TRBD2 (5 bases). Trimming took 2 bases from V and 1 from J, leaving 16 bases between them. Germline V gene lookup returns CDR1 SGHTS and CDR2 YDEGEE. This CDR3 is built from 16 residues. Here the CDR3 DNA reads TGTGCCAGCAGCTTTCCCCTCCCCCGCGGGTCCTACGAGCAGTACTTC. Translating gives CASSFPLPRGSYEQYF.

The chain couples TRBV7-2 to TRBJ2-7; D gene uncertain. V lost 1 base, J lost 0 bases, and 10 bases lay in between. Germline V CDR1 and CDR2: SGHTA, FQGNSA. The CDR3 totals 15 residues. CDR3 coding DNA: TGTGCCAGCAGCTTAGAGATGCCTAGCTCCTACGAGCAGTACTTC. It specifies CASSLEMPSSYEQYF. Drawing the rest from reference TRBV7-2 and TRBJ2-7, the complete variable domain is GAGVSQSPSNKVTEKGKDVELRCDPISGHTALYWYRQSLGQGLEFLIYFQGNSAPDKSGLPSDRFSAERTGGSVSTLTIQRTQQEDSAVYLCASSLEMPSSYEQYFGPGTRLTVT.

The CDR3 reads CASSGGTGKGLDGYTF. The CDR3 nucleotides are TGTGCCAGCAGCGGGGGGACAGGGAAGGGGCTGGATGGCTACACCTTC. The rearrangement links TRBV5-4 to TRBJ1-2, with TRBD1 matching 9 bases. V was pared by 4 bases and J by 6 bases, with 13 bases of the junction left unmatched. The CDR3 spans 16 residues. The germline gives CDR1 SGHNT, CDR2 YYREEE (reference sequence).

The genes are TRBV7-9 and TRBJ1-5, with D possibly TRBD1 on 5 matching bases. The CDR3 is made up of 17 amino acids. Trimming took 4 bases from V and 5 from J, leaving 21 bases between them. Germline CDR1 reads SEHNR; CDR2 reads FQNEAQ (reference sequence). The CDR3 DNA follows: TGTGCCAGCAGCTCATCTAGTTTAAGGGGACTCGATCAGCCCCAGCATTTT. This translates into CASSSSSLRGLDQPQHF.

This clone has only one observation. The gene calls are TRBV19 and TRBJ2-7; D is perhaps TRBD2 (6 bases). Germline-derived CDR1 and CDR2 are LNHDA and SQIVND (reference sequence). V lost 5 bases to trimming and J lost 7 bases, with 12 bases between them. The CDR3 loop spans 12 amino acids. The CDR3 DNA reads as TGTGCCAGTAGTGGAGGAGGGTCGGAGCAGTACTTC. Protein: CASSGGGSEQYF.

V and J are TRBV5-4 and TRBJ1-3, with a weak D call TRBD1 (6 bases). The CDR3 runs to 15 residues. V shed 4 bases and J shed 0 bases, with 11 bases lying between them. Germline CDR1 SGHNT, CDR2 YYREEE (reference sequence). The CDR3 is CASSTRDNSGNTIYF. CDR3 DNA: TGTGCCAGCAGCACCCGGGACAACTCTGGAAACACCATATATTTT.

This sequence joins TRBV10-2 and TRBJ2-5; a possible D gene is TRBD2 (7 bases). The germline V gene encodes CDR1 WSHSY and CDR2 SAAADI. CDR3 size: 15 residues. The V gene lost 6 bases and the J gene lost 1 base, with 15 bases spanning the gap. The CDR3 nucleotides are TGCGCCAGCAGAGGGGGGAGGGTCCCCCAAGAGACCCAGTACTTC. This translates into CASRGGRVPQETQYF.

A few counts support this clone. The V and J genes are TRBV4-1 and TRBJ2-7, with a possible D match to TRBD2 (5 bases). Trimming took 0 bases from V and 4 from J, leaving 10 bases between them. CDR3 length: 14 amino acids. Germline V gene lookup returns CDR1 MGHRA and CDR2 YSYEKL. The CDR3 loop is CASSQDRGGYEQYF. CDR3 in DNA: TGCGCCAGCAGCCAAGATCGGGGTGGATACGAGCAGTACTTC.

This chain connects TRBV27 to TRBJ2-7; 7 bases fit TRBD2. The CDR3 has 13 residues. CDR1 and CDR2 (germline): MNHEY, SMNVEV (reference sequence). Unmatched junction bases numbered 2, after V lost 5 bases and J lost 1 base. CDR3 nucleotide sequence: TGTGCCAGCAGTGTTAGCGGGTCCTACGAGCAGTACTTC. Its protein is CASSVSGSYEQYF.

The chain uses TRBV28 and TRBJ2-7, with a possible D match to TRBD2 (6 bases). This CDR3 has 14 amino acids. In germline, CDR1 is MDHEN, CDR2 SYDVKM. The V and J ends lost 3 bases and 3 bases respectively, with 12 bases between them. The CDR3 DNA is TGTGCCAGCAGTTTCTCGGGGGAGTACTACGAGCAGTACTTC. Its translation is CASSFSGEYYEQYF.

The chain combines TRBV2 with TRBJ1-5, with 12 bases fitting TRBD1. V lost 8 bases, J lost 0 bases, and 8 bases stayed unmatched. Germline values: CDR1 SNHLY, CDR2 FYNNEI. The CDR3 is 17 amino acids. CDR3 region: CASGTGTGGNSNQPQHF. In DNA, the CDR3 is TGTGCCAGCGGTACCGGGACAGGGGGCAATAGCAATCAGCCCCAGCATTTT. The variable domain in full, with the rest retrieved from reference TRBV2 and TRBJ1-5, is EPEVTQTPSHQVTQMGQEVILRCVPISNHLYFYWYRQILGQKVEFLVSFYNNEISEKSEIFDDQFSVERPDGSNFTLKIRSTKLEDSAMYFCASGTGTGGNSNQPQHFGDGTRLSIL.

The chain links TRBV6-5 to TRBJ1-2; 7 bases align to TRBD1. Germline-derived CDR1 and CDR2 are MNHEY and SVGAGI. With 5 bases clipped from V and 4 bases from J, the junction kept 10 bases outside the gene matches. CDR3 length equals 15 residues. The DNA of the CDR3 is TGTGCCAGCAGTAAACAGGGGCTCCCTAGCTATGGCTACACCTTC. It is translated as CASSKQGLPSYGYTF.

The chain combines TRBV9 with TRBJ1-6; 8 bases align to TRBD1. CDR1 and CDR2 from the germline V gene are SGDLS and YYNGEE. The CDR3 sequence is 16 residues long. The junction had 2 bases not matched to a gene; V was cut back by 0 bases and J by 3 bases. The CDR3 sequence: CASSVEGTGYNSPLHF. CDR3 DNA: TGTGCCAGCAGCGTAGAGGGGACAGGCTATAATTCACCCCTCCACTTT. The entire variable domain, with the rest obtained from reference TRBV9 and TRBJ1-6, is as follows: DSGVTQTPKHLITATGQRVTLRCSPRSGDLSVYWYQQSLDQGLQFLIQYYNGEERAKGNILERFSAQQFPDLHSELNLSSLELGDSALYFCASSVEGTGYNSPLHFGNGTRLTVT.

The gene calls are TRBV4-2 and TRBJ2-7, with a possible D match to TRBD1 (6 bases). Germline CDR1 is LGHNA and CDR2 is YNFKEQ. CDR3 length equals 18 residues. Between the trimmed V and J ends, which lost 1 base and 3 bases, there was a span of 22 bases. The CDR3 region is CASSQVAAQGRGFYEQYF. CDR3 nucleotides: TGTGCCAGCAGCCAAGTGGCCGCACAGGGTAGGGGCTTCTACGAGCAGTACTTC.